This T cell receptor (beta chain) was sequenced for a study of T cells expressing NK-cell markers. Study details: The TCR beta repertoires originated in sorted CD3+CD56+NKG2C+, CD3+CD56+NKG2C- and CD3+CD56-NKG2C+ T cells. Seropositivity for HCMV was found in seven of the eight sequenced donors, with one seronegative.

A word on this clonotype: Its antigen is currently unknown.

Reprocessing the 5' RACE reads, TCRdb reports a single entry for every CDR3 protein and omits DNA. The sample holds hundreds of thousands of distinct CDR3 sequences. Study results and caveats: Whether the expanded NKG2C+ T cell clones recognized HCMV remained unclear. Where several donors were concerned, these clonotypes also led the CD3+CD56-NKG2C+ fraction.

What was sequenced was blood T cells: a sorted CD56 or NKG2C T cell subset, CD4+ or CD8+ T cells, or bulk PBMC T cells (not recorded which). This TCR derives from a man aged 18 to 69 in good health.

CDR3 sequence reads: CASSVGTERTGELFF. The chain couples TRBV9 to TRBJ2-2; the D call of TRBD1 rests on TCRdb alone, since no DNA is present to check it. Germline values: CDR1 SGDLS, CDR2 YYNGEE. The CDR3 is made up of 15 amino acids.